A selection of T cell receptor beta chains follows, all from one sample in a study of blood T cell repertoires in COVID-19. Profiling relied on immunoSEQ multiplex PCR, and the TCRdb table lists in-frame clones only, not all of them. The repertoire holds 150,000 to 200,000 clones, with 70% to 90% as singletons. Sequencing was carried out using peripheral blood. These receptors were obtained from a human donor in a cohort sampled during active COVID-19. The CDR3 runs from the conserved cysteine through the conserved F or W. D genes are given only for firm matches. Expanded clones get a size class; other rows say once, few or many, or leave the size out.

v_gene,d_gene,j_gene,abundance,CDR3aa,CDR3nt
TRBV19,.,TRBJ1-4,.,CASRLNPRGDNEKLFF,TGTGCCAGTAGGCTCAATCCACGGGGTGATAATGAAAAACTGTTTTTT
TRBV29-1,.,TRBJ2-1,.,CSVRDNSNEQFF,TGCAGCGTTCGGGACAACTCAAATGAGCAGTTCTTC
TRBV7-2,.,TRBJ1-6,once,CASRNNRNSPLHF,TGTGCCAGCAGAAATAACAGAAATTCACCCCTCCACTTT
TRBV7-9,TRBD1,TRBJ2-7,many,CASSPTRDRDYEQYF,TGTGCCAGCAGCCCGACACGGGACAGGGACTACGAGCAGTACTTC
TRBV10-3,.,TRBJ2-7,.,CAISESQGSYEQYF,TGTGCCATCAGTGAGTCCCAGGGCTCCTACGAGCAGTACTTC
TRBV6-5,.,TRBJ2-2,.,CASRITRGAGELFF,TGTGCCAGCAGGATAACCAGGGGCGCCGGGGAGCTGTTTTTT
TRBV6-1,TRBD2,TRBJ2-3,.,CASSEPLAADTQYF,TGTGCCAGCAGTGAACCCCTAGCGGCAGATACGCAGTATTTT
TRBV30,.,TRBJ1-2,.,CAWADSNYGYTF,TGTGCCTGGGCTGACAGTAACTATGGCTACACCTTC
TRBV4-3,TRBD1,TRBJ1-5,.,CASSRDRGDQPQHF,TGCGCCAGCAGCCGGGACAGGGGGGATCAGCCCCAGCATTTT
TRBV5-1,TRBD1,TRBJ2-6,.,CASSHGQGSGANVLTF,TGCGCCAGCAGCCACGGACAGGGGAGCGGGGCCAACGTCCTGACTTTC
TRBV6-5,TRBD1,TRBJ2-3,once,CASSPGTELHTQYF,TGTGCCAGCAGCCCCGGGACAGAACTACATACGCAGTATTTT
TRBV19,TRBD1,TRBJ1-5,.,CASSMGTGGERPQHF,TGTGCCAGTAGTATGGGGACAGGGGGCGAAAGGCCCCAGCATTTT
TRBV7-2,TRBD1,TRBJ2-7,many,CASSRGTGEQYF,TGTGCCAGCAGCCGAGGGACAGGGGAGCAGTACTTC
TRBV9,.,TRBJ2-1,.,CASSVYMYNEQFF,TGTGCCAGCAGCGTATATATGTACAATGAGCAGTTCTTC
TRBV5-5,.,TRBJ2-1,.,CASSSQSKTRANEQFF,TGTGCCAGCAGCTCACAGTCCAAAACGAGGGCTAATGAGCAGTTCTTC
TRBV5-5,TRBD1,TRBJ2-7,.,CASSLGTGGYEQYF,TGTGCCAGCAGTCTCGGGACAGGGGGCTACGAGCAGTACTTC
TRBV4-3,.,TRBJ2-1,.,CASSPAGNEQFF,TGCGCCAGCAGCCCCGCAGGAAATGAGCAGTTCTTC
TRBV19,.,TRBJ1-1,.,CASQGSLEAFF,TGTGCCAGTCAGGGCTCCCTTGAAGCTTTCTTT
TRBV11-2,.,TRBJ2-3,.,CASTPSASLADTQYF,TGTGCCAGCACCCCCTCCGCTTCACTCGCAGATACGCAGTATTTT
TRBV7-2,TRBD1,TRBJ2-1,.,CASSQTQPLQGASNEQFF,TGTGCCAGCAGCCAAACCCAACCCCTACAGGGGGCCAGCAATGAGCAGTTCTTC
TRBV5-1,.,TRBJ1-6,few,CASSLGPRGSPLHF,TGCGCCAGCAGCTTGGGACCTAGAGGGTCACCCCTCCACTTT
TRBV4-3,.,TRBJ2-6,.,CASSQGAQSSGANVLTF,TGCGCCAGCAGCCAAGGGGCCCAAAGCTCTGGGGCCAACGTCCTGACTTTC
TRBV7-8,.,TRBJ2-3,.,CASSLAQGTQYF,TGTGCCAGCAGCTTAGCACAGGGAACGCAGTATTTT
TRBV11-2,TRBD2,TRBJ2-1,.,CASSYLSGSSYNEQFF,TGTGCCAGCAGCTACCTTAGCGGGAGCTCCTACAATGAGCAGTTCTTC
TRBV24-1,.,TRBJ2-7,.,CATSDWAGTRYEQYF,TGTGCCACCAGTGATTGGGCCGGGACAAGGTACGAGCAGTACTTC
TRBV6-5,.,TRBJ1-1,.,CASSYSFDTNTEAFF,TGTGCCAGCAGTTACTCGTTTGACACTAACACTGAAGCTTTCTTT
TRBV10-1,.,TRBJ1-1,.,CALKVGHLNTEAFF,TGCGCCCTAAAAGTAGGACACTTGAACACTGAAGCTTTCTTT
TRBV10-2,.,TRBJ2-7,.,CASSGGPGAEQYF,TGCGCCAGCAGTGGCGGACCTGGGGCCGAGCAGTACTTC
TRBV30,.,TRBJ2-3,.,CAWSVGEADTQYF,TGTGCCTGGAGTGTAGGGGAGGCAGATACGCAGTATTTT
TRBV6-7,.,TRBJ1-6,many,CASSPAAGGMGSSYNSPLHF,TGTGCCAGCAGCCCTGCGGCGGGGGGAATGGGGAGCTCCTATAATTCACCCCTCCACTTT
TRBV9,TRBD1,TRBJ1-2,few,CASSPRTGAEYGYTF,TGTGCCAGCAGCCCCCGGACAGGCGCCGAGTATGGCTACACCTTC
TRBV6-2/TRBV6-3,.,TRBJ2-7,.,CASSMGSKQYF,TGTGCCAGCAGTATGGGGAGCAAGCAGTACTTC
TRBV4-3,TRBD2,TRBJ2-2,.,CASSQEVPAGGYTTGELFF,TGCGCCAGCAGCCAAGAGGTTCCAGCGGGGGGGTATACCACCGGGGAGCTGTTTTTT
TRBV9,.,TRBJ2-6,.,CASSASTSSGANVLTF,TGTGCCAGCAGCGCCTCAACAAGCTCTGGGGCCAACGTCCTGACTTTC
TRBV5-4,.,TRBJ2-3,.,CASRGARGVGTQYF,TGTGCCAGCAGGGGGGCGCGAGGGGTCGGTACGCAGTATTTT
TRBV25-1,TRBD1,TRBJ2-1,.,CASSVTGGQFF,TGTGCCAGCAGTGTGACAGGGGGGCAGTTCTTC
TRBV7-9,TRBD1,TRBJ2-7,.,CASSPPSGQALYEQYF,TGTGCCAGCAGTCCACCTTCGGGACAGGCCTTATACGAGCAGTACTTC
TRBV7-9,.,TRBJ1-2,few,CASGQRTGSYTF,TGTGCCAGCGGACAAAGGACGGGTAGCTACACCTTC
TRBV28,.,TRBJ2-7,.,CASSPTGSLGYF,TGTGCCAGCAGTCCGACCGGGTCGCTTGGGTACTTC
TRBV5-1,TRBD1,TRBJ2-3,.,CASSLEQGSTDTQYF,TGCGCCAGCAGCTTGGAACAGGGGAGCACAGATACGCAGTATTTT
TRBV7-9,.,TRBJ2-7,.,CASSSGTQEQYF,TGTGCCAGCAGCTCCGGGACTCAGGAGCAGTACTTC
TRBV3-1/TRBV3-2,TRBD2,TRBJ2-1,.,CASSQDREAGHPEQFF,TGTGCCAGCAGCCAAGATCGGGAGGCCGGCCACCCTGAGCAGTTCTTC
TRBV11-1,TRBD2,TRBJ2-1,.,CASSFSLAGDNEQFF,TGTGCCAGCAGCTTCTCCCTAGCGGGAGACAATGAGCAGTTCTTC
TRBV12-3/TRBV12-4,.,TRBJ2-4,.,CASSPGLNIQYF,TGTGCCAGCAGTCCAGGGCTGAACATTCAGTACTTC
TRBV19,.,TRBJ1-5,.,CATHTDGGNSNQPQHF,TGTGCCACTCACACTGACGGGGGTAATAGCAATCAGCCCCAGCATTTT
TRBV2,.,TRBJ1-4,.,CASVENEKLFF,TGTGCCAGCGTAGAGAATGAAAAACTGTTTTTT
TRBV9,.,TRBJ2-1,.,CASSVSGTDYLNEQFF,TGTGCCAGCAGCGTATCCGGGACTGACTACCTCAATGAGCAGTTCTTC
TRBV29-1,.,TRBJ1-2,.,CSVEDPAGYGYTF,TGCAGCGTTGAAGATCCGGCGGGGTATGGCTACACCTTC
TRBV5-6,TRBD1,TRBJ2-1,.,CASSLETGTSYNEQFF,TGTGCCAGCAGCTTGGAGACAGGGACCTCCTACAATGAGCAGTTCTTC
TRBV15,.,TRBJ1-1,.,CATSRDRGVPPFF,TGTGCCACCAGCAGAGATCGGGGGGTCCCGCCTTTCTTT
TRBV3-1/TRBV3-2,.,TRBJ1-3,.,CASRWSRGCGNTIYF,TGTGCCAGCAGATGGTCCAGGGGATGTGGAAACACCATATATTTT
TRBV10-3,TRBD2,TRBJ2-1,few,CAISEPMGSPGGNEQFF,TGTGCCATCAGTGAGCCGATGGGCTCACCCGGGGGGAATGAGCAGTTCTTC
TRBV27,.,TRBJ1-1,.,CASTSDSSPSTEAFF,TGTGCCAGCACCTCAGACTCCAGCCCCTCTACTGAAGCTTTCTTT
TRBV9,TRBD1,TRBJ2-1,.,CASSLQGTGANEQFF,TGTGCCAGCAGCTTACAAGGGACAGGGGCCAATGAGCAGTTCTTC
TRBV15,.,TRBJ2-5,.,CATSRESGGSETQYF,TGTGCCACCAGCAGAGAATCAGGGGGGTCAGAGACCCAGTACTTC
TRBV7-9,.,TRBJ2-6,once,CASTLTGGAAGANVLTF,TGTGCCAGCACCTTAACCGGAGGGGCGGCTGGGGCCAACGTCCTGACTTTC